This T cell receptor beta chain was identified during a study of T cell responses to AZD1222 COVID-19 vaccine. General observations from the study: Repertoires were obtained only post-peak T cell response. Clonal diversity was possibly underestimated; the donors were predominantly white British and more often female.

A remark on this clone: What it recognizes is unknown.

Only in-frame clones appear in the TCRdb table, and some are missing; sequencing was by immunoSEQ multiplex PCR. Among roughly 36,000 clones listed, roughly 91% were seen once. From germline, CDR1 is LNHDA and CDR2 SQIVND (reference sequence). The CDR3 is 12 amino acids. V lost 1 base and J 8 bases, leaving 8 bases between the germline ends. Sequenced here: peripheral blood, sampled on day 0 of AZD1222 vaccination. This sequence joins TRBV19 and TRBJ1-2; D not resolved. This receptor was taken from an adult in good health. CDR3 sequence: CASSIGIRGYTF. Here the CDR3 DNA reads TGTGCCAGTAGTATAGGGATTCGCGGCTACACCTTC. The variable domain in full, with the rest retrieved from reference TRBV19 and TRBJ1-2, is DGGITQSPKYLFRKEGQNVTLSCEQNLNHDAMYWYRQDPGQGLRLIYYSQIVNDFQKGDIAEGYSVSREKKESFPLTVTSAQKNPTAFYLCASSIGIRGYTFGSGTRLTVV.